This T cell receptor (beta chain) is drawn from a study of CD8 T cells in ankylosing spondylitis. This CDR3 is 13 amino acids long. With 7 bases removed from V and 1 base from J, the gap between germline ends came to 10 bases. Quantitative 5'-RACE was performed with molecular barcodes, and it yielded the TCR beta libraries. MiXCR was run by TCRdb on the 5' RACE reads, yielding one entry per CDR3 protein. The sample shows hundreds of thousands of distinct CDR3 sequences, about 16% of them seen only once. Findings and caveats of the study: Earlier authors reported some of these motif variants in reactive arthritis synovial fluid and blood. Characteristic, it appeared, of ankylosing spondylitis blood was a TCR beta motif of eight highly homologous variants.

Remarks on this clonotype: Its antigen is unidentified.

The rearrangement joins TRBV12-3 or TRBV12-4 to TRBJ1-1; D not certain. This TCR was sampled from a male donor with ankylosing spondylitis. The sample comprised blood, either unsorted or a sorted T cell fraction (not recorded which). CDR3 nucleotides: TGTGCCAGCATCCCCCCGGGGAACACTGAAGCTTTCTTT. Protein: CASIPPGNTEAFF.